This T cell receptor (beta chain) came from a study of blood T cells in healthy people across ages. Per the germline V gene, CDR1 is SEHNR and CDR2 is FQNEAQ (reference sequence). Trimming shortened V by 7 bases and J by 6 bases, and 16 bases separated the two germline ends. The length of the CDR3 is 14 residues. A second roughly 6 to 11 cycle PCR used barcoded and J-beta primers. Sequencing of every sample gave 2.5 million or more CDR3-containing paired-end reads. TCRdb ran MiXCR on the 5' RACE reads and lists one entry per CDR3 protein. The sample includes 650,000 to 800,000 distinct CDR3 sequences, 44% of them seen just once.

The receptor's source is a man in his sixties in good health. Sequenced input: blood. The chain employs TRBV7-9 and TRBJ2-1; TRBD1 or TRBD2 may be the D gene (5 bases each). The CDR3 sequence: CASTPLWGPNEQFF. Written as DNA, the CDR3 is TGTGCCAGCACCCCACTGTGGGGACCCAATGAGCAGTTCTTC.